This T cell receptor beta chain derives from a study of tumor and adjacent non-tumor tissue in lung cancer. About the study: Patients were aged roughly 30 to 76, some 10 men and a handful of women, stage I to III. On average, productive TCRbeta reads reached around 4 million per sample.

V dropped 5 bases and J dropped 6; count of bases not matched to a gene: 6. The CDR3 length is 14 residues. Germline assignment: CDR1 SGHTS and CDR2 YDEGEE. Three rounds of nested PCR, following a modified ARM-PCR protocol, produced the TCRbeta library. TCRdb processed the multiplex PCR reads anew with MiXCR; each CDR3 protein has one entry. The profile shows approximately 71,000 distinct CDR3 sequences, 50% to 60% of them singletons. This clonotype came up a few times. RNA was extracted from bulk tissue without any cell sorting. The chain recombines TRBV5-8 with TRBJ2-1; 9 bases line up with TRBD2. The clonotype originates from a man aged 50-60 years with non-small cell lung cancer. The sample was lung tumor tissue. The CDR3 loop reads CASSGGRAFNEQFF. The CDR3 bases are TGTGCCAGCAGTGGCGGGAGGGCCTTCAATGAGCAGTTCTTC.